This T cell receptor (beta chain) was observed in a study of vaccination and CD4 T cells after COVID-19. Study details: Participants were vaccinated with two doses, given as either BNT162b2 or mRNA-1273 vaccine. Post-diagnosis, post-COVID samples were collected after a median 101 days, ranging 35 to 161.

On this clonotype: Its target is not known.

Sequenced with the Oncomine TCR Beta short-read assay was DNA taken from cultured CD4+ T cells. The authors extracted genomic DNA from cultured CD4+ T cells. Each CDR3 protein is one row after TCRdb ran MiXCR on the PCR reads. The repertoire holds 15,000 to 20,000 distinct CDR3 sequences, with approximately 50% as singletons. J gave up 2 bases and V 6 bases, and 7 bases lay outside the gene matches. Germline-derived CDR1 and CDR2 are MNHNS and SASEGT. This CDR3 comprises 15 residues. Regarding treatment: approximately nine-day PBMC culture with coronavirus spike peptide pools or control peptides (ViraFEST assay).

The chain uses TRBV6-1 and TRBJ2-7; 10 nucleotides line up with TRBD1. The clonotype comes from a human donor who had recovered from COVID-19. Specimen: CD4+ T cells from blood, cultured in vitro. This CDR3 reads CASRTPGQGTYEQYF. In nucleotides, the CDR3 is TGTGCCAGCAGAACCCCGGGACAGGGGACCTACGAGCAGTACTTC.